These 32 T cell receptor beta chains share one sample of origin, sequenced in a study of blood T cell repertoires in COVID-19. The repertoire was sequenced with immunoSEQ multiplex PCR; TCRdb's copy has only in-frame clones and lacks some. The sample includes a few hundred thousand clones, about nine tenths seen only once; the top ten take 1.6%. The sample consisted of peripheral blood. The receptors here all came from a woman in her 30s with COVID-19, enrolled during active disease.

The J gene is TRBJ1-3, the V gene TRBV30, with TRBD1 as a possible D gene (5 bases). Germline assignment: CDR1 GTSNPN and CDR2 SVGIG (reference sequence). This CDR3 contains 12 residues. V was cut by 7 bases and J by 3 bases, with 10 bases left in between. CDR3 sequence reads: CASRAYGNTIYF. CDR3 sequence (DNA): TGTGCCTCCAGGGCTTATGGAAACACCATATATTTT.

The CDR3 DNA follows: TGTGCCAGCAGCCCTACAAGGGGAAATAATTCACCCCTCCACTTT. This gives the protein CASSPTRGNNSPLHF. The gene calls are TRBV28 and TRBJ1-6; D might be TRBD1 (5 bases). CDR1 and CDR2 from the germline V gene are MDHEN and SYDVKM. The CDR3 totals 15 residues. Between the trimmed V and J ends, which lost 6 bases and 5 bases, there was a span of 14 bases. Full variable domain (outside the CDR3, taken from reference TRBV28 and TRBJ1-6): DVKVTQSSRYLVKRTGEKVFLECVQDMDHENMFWYRQDPGLGLRLIYFSYDVKMKEKGDIPEGYSVSREKKERFSLILESASTNQTSMYLCASSPTRGNNSPLHFGNGTRLTVT.

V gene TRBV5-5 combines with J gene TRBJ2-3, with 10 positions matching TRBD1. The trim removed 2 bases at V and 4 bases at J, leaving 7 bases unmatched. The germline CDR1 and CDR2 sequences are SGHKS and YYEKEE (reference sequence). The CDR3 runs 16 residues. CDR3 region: CASSFEGTGVSDTQYF. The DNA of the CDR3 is TGTGCCAGCAGCTTCGAGGGGACAGGGGTATCAGATACGCAGTATTTT. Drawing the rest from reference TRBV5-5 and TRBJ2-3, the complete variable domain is DAGVTQSPTHLIKTRGQQVTLRCSPISGHKSVSWYQQVLGQGPQFIFQYYEKEERGRGNFPDRFSARQFPNYSSELNVNALLLGDSALYLCASSFEGTGVSDTQYFGPGTRLTVL.

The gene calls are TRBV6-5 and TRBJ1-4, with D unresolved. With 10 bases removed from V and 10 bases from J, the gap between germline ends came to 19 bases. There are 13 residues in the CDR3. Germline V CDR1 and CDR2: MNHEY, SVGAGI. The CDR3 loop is CATTIRIDGKLFF. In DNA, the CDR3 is TGTGCCACGACTATCCGTATAGACGGAAAACTGTTTTTT.

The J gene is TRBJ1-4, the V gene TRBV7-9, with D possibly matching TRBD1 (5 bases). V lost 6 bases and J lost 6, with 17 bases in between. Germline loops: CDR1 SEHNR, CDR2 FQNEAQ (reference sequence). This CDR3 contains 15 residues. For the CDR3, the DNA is TGTGCCAGCAGTTCCTCGAGGACACGACATGAAAAACTGTTTTTT. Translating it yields CASSSSRTRHEKLFF.

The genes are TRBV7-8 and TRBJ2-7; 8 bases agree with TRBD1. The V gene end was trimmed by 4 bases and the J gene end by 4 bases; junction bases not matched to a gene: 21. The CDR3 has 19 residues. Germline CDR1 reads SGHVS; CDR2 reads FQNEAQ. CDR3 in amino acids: CASSSKTNRDRRKGYEQYF. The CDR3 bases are TGTGCCAGCAGCTCCAAGACGAACCGGGACAGGCGAAAGGGGTACGAGCAGTACTTC.

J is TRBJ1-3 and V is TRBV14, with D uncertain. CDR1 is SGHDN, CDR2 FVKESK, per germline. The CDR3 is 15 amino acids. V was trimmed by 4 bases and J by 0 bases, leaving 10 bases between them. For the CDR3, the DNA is TGTGCCAGCAGCCCCGGGGATCACTCTGGAAACACCATATATTTT. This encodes CASSPGDHSGNTIYF.

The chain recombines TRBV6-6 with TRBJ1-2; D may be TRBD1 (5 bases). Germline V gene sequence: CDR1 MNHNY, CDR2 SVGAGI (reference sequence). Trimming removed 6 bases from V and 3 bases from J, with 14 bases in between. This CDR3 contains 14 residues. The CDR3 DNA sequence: TGTGCCAGCAGCTTGGGGCGGGGGGACTATGGCTACACCTTC. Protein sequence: CASSLGRGDYGYTF.

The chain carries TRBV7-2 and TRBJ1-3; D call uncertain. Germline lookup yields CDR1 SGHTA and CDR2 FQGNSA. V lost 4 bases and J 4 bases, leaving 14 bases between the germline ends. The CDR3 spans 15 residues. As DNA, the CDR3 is TGTGCCAGCAGCTCCACCCCGGGTACAGGAAACACCATATATTTT. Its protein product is CASSSTPGTGNTIYF.

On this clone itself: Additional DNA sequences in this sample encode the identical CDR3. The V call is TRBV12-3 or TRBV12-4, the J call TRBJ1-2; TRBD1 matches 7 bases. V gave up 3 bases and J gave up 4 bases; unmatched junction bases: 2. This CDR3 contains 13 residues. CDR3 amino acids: CASSLGQSYGYTF. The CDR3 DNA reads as TGTGCCAGCAGTTTGGGACAGAGCTATGGCTACACCTTC.

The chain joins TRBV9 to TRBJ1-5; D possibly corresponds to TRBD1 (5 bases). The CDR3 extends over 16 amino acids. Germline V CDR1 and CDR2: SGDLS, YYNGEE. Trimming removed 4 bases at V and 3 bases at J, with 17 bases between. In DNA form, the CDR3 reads TGTGCCAGCAGCCCGACTGCGGGGGGACTCAATCAGCCCCAGCATTTT. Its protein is CASSPTAGGLNQPQHF.

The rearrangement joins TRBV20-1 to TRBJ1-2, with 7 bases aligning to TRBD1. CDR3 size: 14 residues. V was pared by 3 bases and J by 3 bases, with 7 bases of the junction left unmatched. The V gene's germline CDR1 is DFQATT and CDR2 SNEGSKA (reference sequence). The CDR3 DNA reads TGCAGTGCTAGTGTTAGGGGGCAAGACTATGGCTACACCTTC. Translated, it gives CSASVRGQDYGYTF.

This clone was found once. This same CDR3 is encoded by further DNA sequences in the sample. The CDR3 DNA follows: TGTGCCATCAGTGAGTCTAGCGGGGGAACCTACAATGAGCAGTTCTTC. Translated, it gives CAISESSGGTYNEQFF. The rearrangement uses TRBV10-3 and TRBJ2-1; 9 bases are a match to TRBD2. Trimming removed 0 bases from V and 2 bases from J; junction bases left unmatched: 2. The germline V gene encodes CDR1 ENHRY and CDR2 SYGVKD. This CDR3 has 16 residues.

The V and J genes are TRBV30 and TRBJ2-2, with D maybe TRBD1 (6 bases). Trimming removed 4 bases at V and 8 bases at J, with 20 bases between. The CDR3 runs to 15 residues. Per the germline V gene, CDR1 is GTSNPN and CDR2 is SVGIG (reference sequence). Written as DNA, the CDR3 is TGTGCCTGGATGCGGACAGCTCTTACCTCTGGGGAGCTGTTTTTT. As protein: CAWMRTALTSGELFF.

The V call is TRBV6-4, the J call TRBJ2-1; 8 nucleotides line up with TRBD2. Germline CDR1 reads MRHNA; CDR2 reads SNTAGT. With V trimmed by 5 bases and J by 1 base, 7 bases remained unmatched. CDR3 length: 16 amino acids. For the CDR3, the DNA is TGTGCCAGCAGTCGGGATAGCGGGGCTTCCTACAATGAGCAGTTCTTC. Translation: CASSRDSGASYNEQFF.

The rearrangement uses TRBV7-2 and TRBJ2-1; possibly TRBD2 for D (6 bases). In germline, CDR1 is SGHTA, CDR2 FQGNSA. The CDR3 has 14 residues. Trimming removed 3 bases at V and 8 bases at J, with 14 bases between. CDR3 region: CASSLRVEGYEQFF. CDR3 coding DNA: TGTGCCAGCAGCTTGAGGGTGGAGGGCTATGAGCAGTTCTTC.

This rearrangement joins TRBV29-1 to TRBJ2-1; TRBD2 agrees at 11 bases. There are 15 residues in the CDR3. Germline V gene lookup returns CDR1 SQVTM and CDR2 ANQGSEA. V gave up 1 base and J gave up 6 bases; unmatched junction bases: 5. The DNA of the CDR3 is TGCAGCGTTGAAGTATCTAGCGGGGGGTTCAATGAGCAGTTCTTC. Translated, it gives CSVEVSSGGFNEQFF.

The CDR3 DNA sequence: TGTGCCAGCAGTACATTGAATGGCTACACCTTC. Encoded protein: CASSTLNGYTF. V usage is TRBV28 and J usage is TRBJ1-2; D call uncertain. Trimming took off 5 bases at V and 6 bases at J, with 7 bases between the two ends. Germline CDR1 and CDR2: MDHEN and SYDVKM. This CDR3 contains 11 residues.

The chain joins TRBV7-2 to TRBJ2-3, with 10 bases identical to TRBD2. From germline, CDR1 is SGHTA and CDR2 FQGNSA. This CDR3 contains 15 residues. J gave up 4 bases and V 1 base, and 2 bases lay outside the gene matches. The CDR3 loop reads CASSLGLAGADTQYF. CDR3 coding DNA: TGTGCCAGCAGCTTAGGCCTAGCGGGGGCAGATACGCAGTATTTT.

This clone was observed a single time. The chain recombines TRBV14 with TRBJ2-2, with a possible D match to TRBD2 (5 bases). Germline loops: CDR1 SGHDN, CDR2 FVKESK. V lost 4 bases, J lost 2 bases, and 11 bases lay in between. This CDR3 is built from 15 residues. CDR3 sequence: CASSPTRANTGELFF. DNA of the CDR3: TGTGCCAGCAGCCCTACGAGGGCCAACACCGGGGAGCTGTTTTTT.

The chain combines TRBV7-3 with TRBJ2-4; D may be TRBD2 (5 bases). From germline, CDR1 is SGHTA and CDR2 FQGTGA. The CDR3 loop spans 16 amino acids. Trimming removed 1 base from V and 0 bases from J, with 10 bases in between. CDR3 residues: CASSLMGGLAKNIQYF. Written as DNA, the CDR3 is TGTGCCAGCAGCTTAATGGGCGGACTAGCCAAAAACATTCAGTACTTC.

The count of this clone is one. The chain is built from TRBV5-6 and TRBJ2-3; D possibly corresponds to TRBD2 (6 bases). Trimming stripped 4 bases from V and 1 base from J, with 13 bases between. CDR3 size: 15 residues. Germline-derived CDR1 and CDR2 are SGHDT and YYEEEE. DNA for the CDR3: TGTGCCAGCAGCCTGGGGTGGAGGGGCACAGATACGCAGTATTTT. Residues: CASSLGWRGTDTQYF.

CDR3 sequence (DNA): TGTGCCAGCAGCTTATTTTCCGGAGCCTACGAGCAGTACTTC. Protein sequence: CASSLFSGAYEQYF. The J gene is TRBJ2-7, the V gene TRBV7-9; D is unresolved. Germline V lookup: CDR1 SEHNR, CDR2 FQNEAQ (reference sequence). Deletions cut 2 bases from V and 2 bases from J, with 10 bases between. CDR3 length: 14 amino acids. Full variable domain (missing parts from reference TRBV7-9 and TRBJ2-7): DTGVSQNPRHKITKRGQNVTFRCDPISEHNRLYWYRQTLGQGPEFLTYFQNEAQLEKSRLLSDRFSAERPKGSFSTLEIQRTEQGDSAMYLCASSLFSGAYEQYFGPGTRLTVT.

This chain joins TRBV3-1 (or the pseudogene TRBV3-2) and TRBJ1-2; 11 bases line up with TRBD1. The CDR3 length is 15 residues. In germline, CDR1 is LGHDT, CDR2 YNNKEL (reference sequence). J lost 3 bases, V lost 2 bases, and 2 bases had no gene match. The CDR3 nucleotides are TGTGCCAGCAGCCAACCGGGACAGGGGGACTATGGCTACACCTTC. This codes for CASSQPGQGDYGYTF.

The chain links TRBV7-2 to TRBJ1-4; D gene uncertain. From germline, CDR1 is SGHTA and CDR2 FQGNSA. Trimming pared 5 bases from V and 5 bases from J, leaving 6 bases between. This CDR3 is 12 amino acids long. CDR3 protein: CASSPQNEKLFF. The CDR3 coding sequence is TGTGCCAGCAGCCCACAAAATGAAAAACTGTTTTTT.

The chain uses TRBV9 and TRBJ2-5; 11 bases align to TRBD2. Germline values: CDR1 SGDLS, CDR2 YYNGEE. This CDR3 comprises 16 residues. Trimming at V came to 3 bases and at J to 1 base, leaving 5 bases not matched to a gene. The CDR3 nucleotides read TGTGCCAGCAGCGCGCTAGCGGGGGGCATCCAAGAGACCCAGTACTTC. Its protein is CASSALAGGIQETQYF.

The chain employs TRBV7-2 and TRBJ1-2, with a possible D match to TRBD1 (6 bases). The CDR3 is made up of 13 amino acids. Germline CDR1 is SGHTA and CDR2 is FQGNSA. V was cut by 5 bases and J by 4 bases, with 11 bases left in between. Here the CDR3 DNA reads TGTGCCAGCAGCCCCGGACAGTTCTATGGCTACACCTTC. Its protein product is CASSPGQFYGYTF.

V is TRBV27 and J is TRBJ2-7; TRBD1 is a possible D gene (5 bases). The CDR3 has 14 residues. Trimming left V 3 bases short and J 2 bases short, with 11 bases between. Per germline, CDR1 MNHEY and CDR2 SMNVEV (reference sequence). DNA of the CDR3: TGTGCCAGCAGTTTCCGTGGGGCCGCCTACGAGCAGTACTTC. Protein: CASSFRGAAYEQYF.

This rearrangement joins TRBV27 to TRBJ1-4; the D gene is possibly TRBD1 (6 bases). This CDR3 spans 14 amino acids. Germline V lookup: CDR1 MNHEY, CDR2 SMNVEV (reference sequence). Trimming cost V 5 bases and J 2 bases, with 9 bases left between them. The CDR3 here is CASSRGGTNEKLFF. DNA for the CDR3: TGTGCCAGCAGTCGAGGGGGTACTAATGAAAAACTGTTTTTT.

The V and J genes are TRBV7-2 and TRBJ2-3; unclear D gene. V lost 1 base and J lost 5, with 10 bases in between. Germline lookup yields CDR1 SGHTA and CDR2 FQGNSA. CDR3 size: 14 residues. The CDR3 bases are TGTGCCAGCAGCTTAGGATCCATAGAAGATACGCAGTATTTT. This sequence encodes CASSLGSIEDTQYF.

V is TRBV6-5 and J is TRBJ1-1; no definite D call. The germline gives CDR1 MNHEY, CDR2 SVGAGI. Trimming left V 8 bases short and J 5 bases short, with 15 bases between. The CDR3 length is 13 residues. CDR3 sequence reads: CASRPSGWTEAFF. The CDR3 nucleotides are TGTGCCAGCCGTCCAAGCGGTTGGACTGAAGCTTTCTTT.

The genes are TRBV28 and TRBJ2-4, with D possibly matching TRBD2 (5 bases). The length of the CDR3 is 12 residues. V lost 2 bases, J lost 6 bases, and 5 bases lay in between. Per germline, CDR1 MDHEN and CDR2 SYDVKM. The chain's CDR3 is CASSLEGNIQYF. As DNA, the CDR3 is TGTGCCAGCAGTTTAGAGGGAAACATTCAGTACTTC.